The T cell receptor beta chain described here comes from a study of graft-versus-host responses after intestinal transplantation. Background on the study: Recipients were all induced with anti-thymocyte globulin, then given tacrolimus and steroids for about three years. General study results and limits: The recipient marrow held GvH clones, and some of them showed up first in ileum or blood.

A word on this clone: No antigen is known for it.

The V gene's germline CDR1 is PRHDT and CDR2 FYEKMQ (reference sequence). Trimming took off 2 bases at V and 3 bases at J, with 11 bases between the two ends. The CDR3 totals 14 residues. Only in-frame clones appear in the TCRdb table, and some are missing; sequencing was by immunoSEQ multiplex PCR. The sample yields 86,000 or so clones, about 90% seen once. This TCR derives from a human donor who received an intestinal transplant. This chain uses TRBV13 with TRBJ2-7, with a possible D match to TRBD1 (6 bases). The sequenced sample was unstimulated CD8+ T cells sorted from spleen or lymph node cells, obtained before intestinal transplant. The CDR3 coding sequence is TGTGCCAGCAGCTTATACAGGGATCGCTACGAGCAGTACTTC. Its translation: CASSLYRDRYEQYF.